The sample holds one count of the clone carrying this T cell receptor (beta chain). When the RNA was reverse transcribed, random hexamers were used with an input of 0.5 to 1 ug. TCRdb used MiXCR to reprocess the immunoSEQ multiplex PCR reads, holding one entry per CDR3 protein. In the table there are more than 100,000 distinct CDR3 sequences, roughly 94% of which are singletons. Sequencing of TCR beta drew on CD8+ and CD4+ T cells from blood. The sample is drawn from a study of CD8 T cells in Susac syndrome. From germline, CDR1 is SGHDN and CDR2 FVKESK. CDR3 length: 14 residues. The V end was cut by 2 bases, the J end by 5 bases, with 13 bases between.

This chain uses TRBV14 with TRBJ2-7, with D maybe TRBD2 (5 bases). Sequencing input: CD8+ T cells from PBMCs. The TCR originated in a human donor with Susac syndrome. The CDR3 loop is CASSQLSGSHEQYF. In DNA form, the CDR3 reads TGTGCCAGCAGCCAATTGTCGGGGTCCCACGAGCAGTACTTC.